Sequencing of this TCR beta chain was carried out in a study of cytomegalovirus exposure and HLA in healthy donors. Study-wide points: Later analysis showed most CMV-associated TCR beta chains appearing HLA-restricted. CMV serostatus stood as the only immune exposure information on hand. Under in vitro conditions, a few CMV-associated chains were confirmed as specific for CMV antigens.

Use of 60 Vbeta and 13 Jbeta primers characterized the PCR. This table comes from immunoSEQ multiplex PCR, and its TCRdb copy is limited to in-frame clones, with some not included. The table lists around 160,000 clones, 65% to 85% of them singletons. As concerns this clone: The antigen is not known.

Deletions cut 1 base from V and 4 bases from J, with 19 bases between. This CDR3 is 17 amino acids long. In germline, CDR1 is MGHRA, CDR2 YSYEKL. This chain uses TRBV4-1 with TRBJ1-2; D perhaps matches TRBD1 (5 bases). Sequencing was carried out using PBMCs. The TCR originated in a woman aged 40-49 years in good health and CMV-seropositive. The chain's CDR3 is CASSQAESGGVLYGYTF. As DNA, the CDR3 is TGCGCCAGCAGCCAAGCTGAGTCGGGGGGGGTTCTCTATGGCTACACCTTC.